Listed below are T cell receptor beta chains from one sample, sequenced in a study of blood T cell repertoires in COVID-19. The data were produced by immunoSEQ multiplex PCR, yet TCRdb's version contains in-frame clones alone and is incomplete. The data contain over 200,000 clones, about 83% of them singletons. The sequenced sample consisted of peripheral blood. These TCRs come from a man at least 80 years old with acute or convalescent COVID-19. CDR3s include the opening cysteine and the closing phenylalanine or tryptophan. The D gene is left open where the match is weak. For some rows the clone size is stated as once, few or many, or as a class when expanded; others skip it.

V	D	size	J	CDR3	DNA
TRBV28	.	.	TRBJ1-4	CASSRATNEKLFF	TGTGCCAGCAGCAGGGCGACTAATGAAAAACTGTTTTTT
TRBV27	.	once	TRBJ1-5	CASNPPRSNQPQHF	TGTGCCAGCAATCCGCCGCGAAGCAATCAGCCCCAGCATTTT
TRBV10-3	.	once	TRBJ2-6	CATGTPSGANVLTF	TGTGCCACCGGGACACCCTCTGGGGCCAACGTCCTGACTTTC
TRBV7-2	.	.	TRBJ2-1	CASSLFETGGGEQFF	TGTGCCAGCAGCTTATTCGAGACAGGCGGCGGTGAGCAGTTCTTC
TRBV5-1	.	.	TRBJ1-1	CASSETPDEAFF	TGCGCCAGCAGCGAGACACCTGATGAAGCTTTCTTT
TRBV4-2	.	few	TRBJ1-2	CASSRTGGEKKGYTF	TGTGCCAGCAGCCGGACCGGAGGGGAGAAAAAGGGCTACACCTTC
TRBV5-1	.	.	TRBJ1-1	CASSLGGGALTEAFF	TGCGCCAGCAGCCTCGGGGGAGGGGCCCTCACTGAAGCTTTCTTT
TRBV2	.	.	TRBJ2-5	CASSASAGTQYF	TGTGCCAGCAGTGCTAGCGCCGGGACCCAGTACTTC
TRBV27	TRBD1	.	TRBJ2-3	CASSPWTGKSDTQYF	TGTGCCAGCAGTCCCTGGACAGGGAAGTCAGATACGCAGTATTTT
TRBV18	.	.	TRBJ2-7	CASSPPEGSRYEQYF	TGTGCCAGCTCACCACCGGAGGGATCCAGGTACGAGCAGTACTTC
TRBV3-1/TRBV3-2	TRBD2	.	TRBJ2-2	CASSQFASGVFSGELFF	TGTGCCAGCAGCCAATTTGCGAGCGGGGTTTTTAGCGGGGAGCTGTTTTTT
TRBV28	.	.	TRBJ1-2	CASSLGGTNYGYTF	TGTGCCAGCAGTCTGGGAGGTACTAACTATGGCTACACCTTC
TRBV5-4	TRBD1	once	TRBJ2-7	CASSFPTGGLDEQYF	TGTGCCAGCAGCTTCCCGACAGGGGGCCTCGACGAGCAGTACTTC
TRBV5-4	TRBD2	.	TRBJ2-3	CASSPLAGGRTQYF	TGTGCCAGCAGCCCTCTAGCGGGGGGGCGTACGCAGTATTTT
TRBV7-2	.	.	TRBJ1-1	CASSLNPGLGNTEAFF	TGTGCCAGCAGCTTAAACCCGGGACTGGGGAACACTGAAGCTTTCTTT
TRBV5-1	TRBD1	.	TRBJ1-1	CASSLEGQGITEAFF	TGCGCCAGCAGCTTGGAGGGACAGGGGATCACTGAAGCTTTCTTT
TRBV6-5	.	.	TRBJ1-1	CASSRTFQRVTEAFF	TGTGCCAGCAGCCGGACTTTTCAGAGGGTCACTGAAGCTTTCTTT
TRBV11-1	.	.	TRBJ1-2	CASSLTGRGYGYTF	TGTGCCAGCAGCTTGACCGGGAGAGGATATGGCTACACCTTC
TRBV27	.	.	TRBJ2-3	CASKGRATDTQYF	TGTGCCAGCAAGGGCAGGGCGACAGATACGCAGTATTTT
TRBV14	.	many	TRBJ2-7	CASSPQGGFFLYEQYF	TGTGCCAGCAGCCCGCAAGGGGGATTTTTCTTATACGAGCAGTACTTC
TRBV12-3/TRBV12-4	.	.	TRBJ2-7	CASSFNGLEQYF	TGTGCCAGCAGTTTTAACGGTCTAGAGCAGTACTTC
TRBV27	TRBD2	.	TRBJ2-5	CATSAGTSGPPLRETQYF	TGTGCCACGTCCGCCGGGACTAGCGGCCCACCTCTCCGAGAGACCCAGTACTTC
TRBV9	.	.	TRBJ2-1	CASSVQASNEQFF	TGTGCCAGCAGCGTACAGGCTTCTAATGAGCAGTTCTTC
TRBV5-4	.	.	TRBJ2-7	CASRVAQGSSYEQYF	TGTGCCAGCAGGGTAGCACAGGGAAGTTCCTACGAGCAGTACTTC
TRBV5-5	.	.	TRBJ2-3	CASSLGLVTDTQYF	TGTGCCAGCAGCTTGGGACTAGTCACAGATACGCAGTATTTT
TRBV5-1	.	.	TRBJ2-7	CASSFSSHEQYF	TGCGCCAGCAGCTTCTCTAGCCACGAGCAGTACTTC
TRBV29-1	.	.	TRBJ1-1	CSVETVFTEAFF	TGCAGCGTTGAAACGGTTTTCACTGAAGCTTTCTTT
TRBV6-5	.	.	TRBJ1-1	CASRFGGNTEAFF	TGTGCCAGCAGATTTGGCGGGAACACTGAAGCTTTCTTT
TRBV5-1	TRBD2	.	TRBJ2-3	CASSAIQLAGPTDTQYF	TGCGCCAGCAGCGCTATACAACTAGCGGGGCCCACAGATACGCAGTATTTT
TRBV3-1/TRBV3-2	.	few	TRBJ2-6	CASSQDPSGANVLTF	TGTGCCAGCAGCCAAGACCCCTCCGGGGCCAACGTCCTGACTTTC
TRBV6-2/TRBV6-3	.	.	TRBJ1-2	CASSWVDSINYGYTF	TGTGCCAGCAGTTGGGTGGACAGCATTAACTATGGCTACACCTTC
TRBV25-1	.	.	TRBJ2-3	CASSEFYTQYF	TGTGCCAGCAGTGAATTCTATACGCAGTATTTT
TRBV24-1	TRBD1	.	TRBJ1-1	CATSDSGQGSYTEAFF	TGTGCCACCAGTGATTCGGGACAGGGAAGTTACACTGAAGCTTTCTTT
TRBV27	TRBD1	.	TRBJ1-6	CASSHYGTGGNSPLHF	TGTGCCAGCAGTCACTACGGGACAGGTGGCAATTCACCCCTCCACTTT
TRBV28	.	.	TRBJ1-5	CASNQGGRQPQHF	TGTGCCAGCAACCAGGGCGGGAGGCAGCCCCAGCATTTT
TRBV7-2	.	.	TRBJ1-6	CASSYRTGINSPLHF	TGTGCCAGCAGCTACCGGACTGGGATTAATTCACCCCTCCACTTT
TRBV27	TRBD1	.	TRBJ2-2	CASSPGQITGELFF	TGTGCCAGCAGTCCGGGACAGATCACCGGGGAGCTGTTTTTT
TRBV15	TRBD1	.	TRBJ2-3	CATSTDRGKADTQYF	TGTGCCACCAGCACCGACAGGGGAAAGGCAGATACGCAGTATTTT
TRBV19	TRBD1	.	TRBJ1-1	CASRRNPGQGMAEAFF	TGTGCCAGTAGGAGAAACCCGGGACAGGGAATGGCTGAAGCTTTCTTT
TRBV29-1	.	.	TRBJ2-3	CSSTPSTDTQYF	TGCAGCTCGACACCTAGCACAGATACGCAGTATTTT
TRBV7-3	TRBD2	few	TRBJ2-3	CASSSMGLAGTDTQYF	TGTGCCAGCAGCTCCATGGGACTAGCCGGCACAGATACGCAGTATTTT
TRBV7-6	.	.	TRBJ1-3	CASSLDTGKIGNTIYF	TGTGCCAGCAGCTTAGATACAGGGAAGATTGGAAACACCATATATTTT
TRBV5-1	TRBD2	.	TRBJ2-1	CASSIRSGTNRNEQFF	TGCGCCAGCAGCATCCGTAGCGGGACAAACCGCAATGAGCAGTTCTTC
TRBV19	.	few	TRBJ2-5	CATAGDFGETQYF	TGTGCCACCGCAGGGGATTTTGGGGAGACCCAGTACTTC
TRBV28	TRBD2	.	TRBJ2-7	CASSSLQGGWYF	TGTGCCAGCAGTTCCCTGCAGGGAGGGTGGTACTTC